This T cell receptor beta chain was identified during a study of CD8 T cells in ankylosing spondylitis. Study findings and constraints: Characteristic of ankylosing spondylitis blood, it appeared, was a TCR beta motif comprising eight highly homologous variants.

This clonotype was counted only a few times. Antigen: not known. TCRdb used MiXCR to reprocess the 5' RACE reads, holding one entry per CDR3 protein. The sample holds some 840,000 distinct CDR3 sequences, about 12% seen once. The V gene lost 6 bases and the J gene lost 0 bases, with 11 bases spanning the gap. Germline lookup yields CDR1 DFQATT and CDR2 SNEGSKA (reference sequence). The CDR3 runs 14 residues. The chain uses TRBV20-1 and TRBJ2-2; no firm D call. Sequenced: blood, either unsorted or a sorted T cell fraction (not recorded which). The sequence was collected from a male donor with ankylosing spondylitis. CDR3 in DNA: TGCAGTGCGACTGTGGGGACGAACACCGGGGAGCTGTTTTTT. Translating it yields CSATVGTNTGELFF.